This T cell receptor beta chain stems from a study of radiotherapy plus CTLA-4 blockade in lung cancer. Background on the study: Objective response rate was over 15%; disease control rate, approximately 30%. General study results and limits: TCR clones from tumors expanded in blood after radiotherapy plus ipilimumab.

Trimming shortened V by 7 bases and J by 3 bases, and 13 bases separated the two germline ends. Looked up from germline, CDR1 is MNHEY and CDR2 is SMNVEV (reference sequence). The CDR3 extends over 14 amino acids. Ipilimumab-mediated CTLA-4 blockade plus focal radiation was given to patients having chemo-refractory metastatic non-small-cell lung cancer. The protocol was immunoSEQ multiplex PCR, while the TCRdb copy is restricted to in-frame clones and leaves out a portion. The sample shows about 32,000 clones, roughly 79% of them seen only once. Points on this clone: As yet, its antigen is unknown.

V usage is TRBV27 and J usage is TRBJ2-1; D gene unclear. The sample was peripheral blood, taken from a patient treated with radiotherapy plus ipilimumab. This sequence was found in a human donor with non-small cell lung cancer that progressed on radiotherapy plus ipilimumab. The CDR3 nucleotides read TGTGCCAGCATGGTCCAGCCGCGCTACAATGAGCAGTTCTTC. It codes for CASMVQPRYNEQFF.